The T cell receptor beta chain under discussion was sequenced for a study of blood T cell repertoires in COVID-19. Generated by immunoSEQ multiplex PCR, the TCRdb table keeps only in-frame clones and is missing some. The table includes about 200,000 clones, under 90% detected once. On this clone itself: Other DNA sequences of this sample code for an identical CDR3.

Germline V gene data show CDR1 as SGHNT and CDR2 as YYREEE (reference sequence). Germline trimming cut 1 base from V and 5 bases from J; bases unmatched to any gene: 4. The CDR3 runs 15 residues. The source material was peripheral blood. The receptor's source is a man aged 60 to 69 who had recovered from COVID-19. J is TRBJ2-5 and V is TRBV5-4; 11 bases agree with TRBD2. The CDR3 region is CASSLRLAGGETQYF. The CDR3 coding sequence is TGTGCCAGCAGCTTGCGATTAGCGGGGGGGGAGACCCAGTACTTC. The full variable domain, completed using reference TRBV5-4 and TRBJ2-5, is ETGVTQSPTHLIKTRGQQVTLRCSSQSGHNTVSWYQQALGQGPQFIFQYYREEENGRGNFPPRFSGLQFPNYSSELNVNALELDDSALYLCASSLRLAGGETQYFGPGTRLLVL.